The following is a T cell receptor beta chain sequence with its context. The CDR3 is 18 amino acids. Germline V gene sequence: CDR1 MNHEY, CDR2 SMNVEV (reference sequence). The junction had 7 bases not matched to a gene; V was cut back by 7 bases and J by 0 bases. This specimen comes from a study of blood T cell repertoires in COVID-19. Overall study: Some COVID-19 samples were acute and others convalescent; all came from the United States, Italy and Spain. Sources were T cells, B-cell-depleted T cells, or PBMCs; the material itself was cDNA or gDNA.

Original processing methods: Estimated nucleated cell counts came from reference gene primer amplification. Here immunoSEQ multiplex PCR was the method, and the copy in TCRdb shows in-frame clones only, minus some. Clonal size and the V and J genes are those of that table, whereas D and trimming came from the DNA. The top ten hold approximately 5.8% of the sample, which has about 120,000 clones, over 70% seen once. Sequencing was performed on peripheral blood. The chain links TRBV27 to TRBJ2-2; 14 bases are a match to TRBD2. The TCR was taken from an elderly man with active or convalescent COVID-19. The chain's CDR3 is CASKLGLAGAPNTGELFF. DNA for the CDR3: TGTGCCAGCAAGTTGGGACTAGCGGGGGCCCCGAACACCGGGGAGCTGTTTTTT.